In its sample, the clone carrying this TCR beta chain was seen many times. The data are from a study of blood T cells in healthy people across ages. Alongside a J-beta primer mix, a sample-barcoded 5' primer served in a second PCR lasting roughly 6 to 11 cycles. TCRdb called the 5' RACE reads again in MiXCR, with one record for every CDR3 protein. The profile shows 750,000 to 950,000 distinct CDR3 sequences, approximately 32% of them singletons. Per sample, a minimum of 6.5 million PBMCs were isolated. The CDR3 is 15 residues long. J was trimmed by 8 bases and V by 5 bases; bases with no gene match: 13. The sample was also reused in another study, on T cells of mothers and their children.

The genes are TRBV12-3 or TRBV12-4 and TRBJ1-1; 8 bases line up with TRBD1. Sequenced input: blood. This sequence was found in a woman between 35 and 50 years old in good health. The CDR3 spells CASSNSATGAREAFF. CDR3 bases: TGTGCCAGCAGTAACTCTGCGACAGGGGCTCGAGAAGCTTTCTTT.